Described below is a single TCR beta chain sequence and its context. The CDR3 is 18 amino acids. Unmatched junction bases numbered 10, after V lost 0 bases and J lost 6 bases. Germline V gene lookup returns CDR1 GTSNPN and CDR2 SVGIG (reference sequence). Repertoires were generated with immunoSEQ multiplex PCR, while TCRdb's copy carries only in-frame clones and drops some. The table shows about 62,000 clones, with about 89% occurring only once. This entry is derived from a study of T cell repertoires in ileal Crohn's disease. Study as a whole: At postoperative colonoscopy, neoterminal ileum biopsies were taken as M6.

As for time point: neoterminal ileum biopsy at postoperative endoscopy, about 6 months after surgery. The TCR sequence derives from an adult with Crohn's disease. The J gene is TRBJ2-1, the V gene TRBV30; 14 positions agree with TRBD2. Sequencing was performed on ileal tissue. CDR3 DNA sequence: TGTGCCTGGAGTGTCGAAAGGACTAGCGGGAGGCATGGCAATGAGCAGTTCTTC. It yields the protein CAWSVERTSGRHGNEQFF.